This T cell receptor beta chain emerged from a study of blood T cells in healthy people across ages. Study outcomes and limitations: Strong correlation was found linking TCR beta diversity to naive T cell percentage.

This CDR3 has 16 residues. The V end lost 6 bases, the J end lost 4 bases, and 18 bases lay between the germline ends. Germline assignment: CDR1 SGHVS and CDR2 FNYEAQ. As regards this clonotype: Antigen unknown.

Together with a sample-barcoded 5' primer, a J-beta primer mix was included in a second PCR lasting about 7 to 12 cycles. Each cDNA molecule was tagged by a template-switch adaptor with 12 random nucleotides. Each CDR3 protein is one row after TCRdb ran MiXCR on the 5' RACE reads. The sample records some 760,000 distinct CDR3 sequences, just under 25% being singletons. These data also formed part of another study, on T cells of mothers and their children.

This sequence joins TRBV7-6 and TRBJ2-2, with D perhaps given as TRBD1 or TRBD2 (5 bases each). The sample comprised blood. The clonotype was recovered from a boy between 5 and 17 years old in good health. The CDR3 loop is CASSYDRGDVTGELFF. CDR3 sequence (DNA): TGTGCCAGCAGTTACGACAGAGGGGATGTCACCGGGGAGCTGTTTTTT.